The 3 T cell receptor beta chains below were found in one sample sequenced in a study of CD8 T cells in ankylosing spondylitis. TCRdb reanalysed the 5' RACE reads using MiXCR and keeps one entry per CDR3 protein. The data show fewer than 500,000 distinct CDR3 sequences, 20% to 25% seen once. What these receptors recognize is not known. Overall study findings and caveats: Characteristic of ankylosing spondylitis blood, it appeared, was a TCR beta motif comprising roughly eight highly homologous variants.

Material for sequencing was blood, either unsorted or a sorted T cell fraction (not recorded which). These receptors were obtained from a male donor with ankylosing spondylitis.

The sample holds a few counts of this clonotype. J is TRBJ1-1 and V is TRBV10-3, with 7 bases fitting TRBD1. Trimming removed 5 bases from V and 1 base from J; junction bases left unmatched: 4. Germline loops: CDR1 ENHRY, CDR2 SYGVKD. CDR3 size: 14 residues. This chain's CDR3 is CAISFDRENTEAFF. The CDR3 DNA is TGTGCCATCAGTTTCGACAGGGAGAACACTGAAGCTTTCTTT.

This clonotype was seen at least ten times. The V call is TRBV7-6, the J call TRBJ1-5; the D is unclear. The CDR3 runs to 13 residues. Trimming cost V 3 bases and J 3 bases, with 6 bases left between them. Per germline, CDR1 SGHVS and CDR2 FNYEAQ. CDR3 region: CASSLSDNQPQHF. CDR3 nucleotide sequence: TGTGCCAGCAGCTTGAGCGACAATCAGCCCCAGCATTTT.

The V call is TRBV4-1, the J call TRBJ2-3, with a tentative D call TRBD2 (6 bases). Germline CDR1 reads MGHRA; CDR2 reads YSYEKL. V gave up 0 bases and J gave up 1 base, with 11 bases separating them. The CDR3 loop spans 16 amino acids. The CDR3 sequence: CASSQDRGGGTDTQYF. The CDR3 DNA reads TGCGCCAGCAGCCAAGATAGGGGAGGCGGCACAGATACGCAGTATTTT.